The present entry profiles one TCR beta chain with its context. Its cognate antigen has yet to be identified. It has no much larger one-base neighbor in the sample; base qualities were not kept. This sample was taken from a study of T cell responses to AZD1222 COVID-19 vaccine (dated by TCRdb to about 2021). Describing the broader study: AZD1222 recipients given second doses at about 4 weeks or at about 12 weeks were pooled, since spike-specific TCR depth and breadth were not found to differ between the two schedules. TCR sequencing covered over 230 trial participants: some 210 given two doses of AZD1222 and about 26 given two doses of MenACWY control vaccine. Trial participants were enrolled by age into 18-55, 56-69 and 70-plus year subgroups, with roughly 160, 29 and 62 TCR-sequenced participants respectively.

What this sample's time point label stands for: baseline before first vaccination. Vaccinee samples came from UK trials COV001 and COV002, including a single-blind randomized controlled phase 2/3 trial of AZD1222 (ChAdOx1 nCoV-19) in healthy adults. Trial participant PBMC samples were collected at day 0 and day 28 after the second dose for TCRbeta chain sequencing. On the study overall, not on this receptor specifically: In the small 56-69-year group, the increase in depth fell short of significance, most likely because of low power. Participants were mostly white British, with more females than males. The authors suggested clonal diversity may have been underestimated. Spike-specific TCR breadth and depth rose significantly after two AZD1222 doses compared with day 0 and with MenACWY recipients. Conclusions about previously exposed vaccinees are limited because only six or seven AZD1222 recipients were SARS-CoV-2 seropositive at baseline. The whole spike protein was spanned by vaccine-associated CD4 TCRs, and dominant responses were seen in regions 160-218 and 743-854. Because no day 14 peak-response samples were available, repertoires were characterized only after the peak T cell response. Nearly half of unique spike-specific TCRs reportedly recognized epitopes outside regions mutated in the B.1.351 and B.1.1.7 variants.

The CDR3 regions of human TCRbeta chains were analyzed by immunosequencing. In the paper's pipeline: TCRs in the repertoires were compared against a reference library of SARS-CoV-2-specific TCRs that had been generated with the MIRA antigen-specificity platform. Breadth was defined as the fraction of unique TCRs that were SARS-CoV-2-associated. Depth was defined as the fraction of total T cells that were SARS-CoV-2-associated. Using the MIRA data, each spike-specific TCR was mapped to the spike region that the TCR reacts to and placed in a CD4 or CD8 class. Log10-transformed breadth and depth values were compared by one-way ANOVA with Sidak's multiple comparisons tests. TCRdb took over this immuneACCESS table, retaining in-frame rearrangements with V and J assigned. Such tables are incomplete; in checked studies, under half of the missing clones stem from an unresolved V gene, and the remainder is unexplained. V, J and clone size derive from that table, while D and trimming were established from the DNA sequence. The sample table records approximately 70,000 clones; around 85% of these occur just once. The top ten clones comprise around 21% of the sample.

V lost 7 bases and J lost 4 bases; the stretch between them is 7 bases long. The CDR3, from cysteine to phenylalanine, totals 11 residues. Kept here is only the CDR3 DNA, which spans 33 bases and is read in frame from base 1. From a lookup of the germline V gene, CDR1 and CDR2 are MNHEY and SVGAGI. The sequence came from an adult in good health. The chain couples TRBV6-5 to TRBJ1-2; the D gene lacks a confident call. This specimen was peripheral blood, taken on day 0 of AZD1222 vaccination. The CDR3 corresponds to CASTGGYGYTF. DNA sequence: TGTGCCAGCACGGGCGGCTATGGCTACACCTTC.